The following is a T cell receptor beta chain sequence with its context. No cognate antigen has been identified for it. No much larger clone exists at a distance of one base, and base qualities are not known. The germline V gene encodes CDR1 MNHEY and CDR2 SMNVEV (reference sequence). Taken from cysteine to phenylalanine, the CDR3 has 15 residues. The retained sequence is limited to the CDR3, 45 bases, with the frame set at the first base. Trimming removed 10 bases from V and 5 bases from J, leaving 20 bases between the germline ends. These data come from a study of cytomegalovirus exposure and HLA in healthy donors (dated by TCRdb to the late 2010s). For the study in its entirety: In an earlier analysis of 587 of the donors, under 300 Gb of sequence data and 100 million or so unique TCR beta sequences from 150 million to 200 million T cells were reported. The study was designed to test whether signatures of past pathogen exposure could be identified by cataloging public T cell receptors. All discovery cohort repertoires had been generated using a single sequencing platform. An early release that covered more than 550 HLA-typed donors contained approximately 300 gigabases of sequencing data and about 93 million unique TCR sequences. Using immunosequencing, the study profiled T cell repertoires from fewer than 700 subjects and related those repertoires to cytomegalovirus serostatus. Genome-wide SNP genotypes for about three fifths of the roughly 700 donors were used in a later genetic analysis, which treated that subset as a discovery cohort. On average, roughly 240,000 unique TCR beta nucleotide sequences were sequenced per donor among a few hundred genotyped donors of the cohort, with roughly a sixth of those sequences being non-productive. A few DR-DQ haplotypes were treated as single units for association and clustering because of strong linkage in the cohort. Donor age, sex, ethnicity and CMV serostatus were compiled alongside the repertoire data. Typing coverage differed by locus: A, B, C, DRB1 and DQB1 were typed in roughly 629-630 donors, DQA1 in about 560, DPA1 in around 610, and DPB1 in 450 to 490. High-throughput TCR immunosequencing, statistical association of individual TCRs with disease status, and machine learning were combined to predict cytomegalovirus infection status. In a later analysis, previously published TCR beta repertoires from 600 to 850 donors were re-analyzed and high-resolution HLA genotyping was added so that TCR occurrence patterns could be studied. HLA typing included class I and class II loci at four-digit resolution. In addition to the first cohort of several hundred subjects, a separate validation cohort of approximately 130 different subjects was used. The genetic ancestry cluster associated with self-reported Caucasian donors included about four fifths of the roughly 400 genotyped donors. An earlier analysis of more than 450 of the donors used high-throughput TCR beta sequencing to judge whether each TCR beta V gene segment behaved as functional or pseudogenic. In the later analysis, no new phenotypic data were used to find candidate immune exposures; instead, reliance was placed on TCR beta sequences and their occurrence across donors.

In total, roughly 670 healthy bone marrow donors made up the cohort. At the time of sampling, all cohort members were nominally healthy, though unrecorded immune exposures were likely present. The donor tested CMV seronegative, placing the donor among the 300 to 400 seronegative members of the cohort. A peripheral blood sample was collected from each donor, and TCR beta sequencing was performed on peripheral blood mononuclear cells. The Qiagen DNeasy Blood Extraction Kit was used to extract genomic DNA from the blood cell samples. Overall study outcomes, separate from this receptor: An association between a missense DCLRE1C variant and V-gene and J-gene trimming of TCR beta chains was found in a later genetic analysis and replicated in an independent cohort. The 87-base-pair reads could not distinguish some IMGT-functional V segments, including TRBV6-2 and TRBV6-3, so those segments were excluded. Immune exposure information for the cohort was limited to CMV serostatus. A further reported finding was that TCR beta sequences accurately predicted the HLA-A and HLA-B alleles for most subjects in the first cohort. An earlier analysis of 587 of the donors showed that most TCR beta V segments appeared in productive rearrangements either about 90% or about 30% of the time, which broadly matched IMGT annotations. The authors suggested that the approach could potentially be generalized to other disease states and immunological phenotypes. In a later analysis, the rate of TCR association differed among HLA loci, with DRB1 alleles having the most associated TCRs and HLA-C alleles having the fewest. The sequencing pipeline was judged likely to have produced a cluster of highly shared sequence variants as a technical artifact. In vitro tests confirmed that three of the cytomegalovirus-associated TCR beta chains recognize cytomegalovirus antigens. Linkage disequilibrium might explain the correlated functional status among segregating V segments, but an unknown experimental factor could not be ruled out. In a later analysis, HLA-associated TCR beta chains were found to be more clonally expanded and to have lower generation probabilities than equally common non-associated chains. Roughly uniform sequencing depth across donors was assumed in presence/absence analyses, although this assumption may not hold. A later analysis reported that several top co-occurrence clusters appeared linked to parvovirus B19, influenza, CMV and Epstein-Barr virus. Assigning TCR associations to individual alleles was difficult when HLA alleles, especially DR and DQ, strongly co-occurred. In a later analysis, most CMV-associated TCR beta chains were found to appear HLA-restricted, with HLA associations seemingly driven largely by CMV exposure. The study gave a list of 150 to 200 TCR beta chains associated with cytomegalovirus. Because some donors lacked HLA typing at each locus, the association tests relied only on the typed subset. The classifier was reported to diagnose cytomegalovirus status with high specificity and sensitivity in both the original cohort and the validation cohort. In a later analysis, 15,000 to 20,000 TCR beta sequences were associated with specific HLA alleles at a false discovery rate of 0.05. Most TCR sequences were seen in very few donors, while some public TCRs were found in many individuals. Only TCR beta chains were sequenced in this cohort, and the absence of alpha or paired-chain data limited detectable features. The earlier analysis of 450 to 700 of the donors excluded over 15 rarely observed V segments, including chromosome 9 orphons, because counts were too low. A later genetic analysis reported fewer N-insertions in productive TCRs among donors in an Asian-associated ancestry cluster than the approximately 700-donor mean.

The library relied on the immunoSEQ multiplex PCR assay. A mixture of 60 forward primers for TCR Vbeta segments and 13 reverse primers for TCR Jbeta segments was used in the multiplex PCR. A multiplex PCR assay on genomic DNA amplified the CDR3 region of rearranged TCR beta genes. The amplified TCR beta libraries were sequenced on the Illumina HiSeq System as 87-base-pair reads. Per the authors' processing: A later analysis counted tens of millions of unique TCR beta chains across the 650 to 700 repertoires, and some 11 million of these chains were shared by at least two donors. A nearest-neighbor algorithm error-corrected the raw reads and collapsed the reads into unique sequences, merging closely related sequences to remove PCR and sequencing errors. V, D and J gene segments were assigned by aligning CDR3 sequences to IMGT reference sequences. For a sequence to be retained, a match of at least six nucleotides to both a V gene segment and a J gene segment was required. A rearrangement was called productive if the CDR3 had no stop codons and remained in frame with V and J, and every other rearrangement was called non-productive. Following IMGT convention, CDR3 was defined as the stretch from the second conserved V-encoded cysteine to the conserved J-encoded phenylalanine. In an earlier analysis of 587 of the donors, sequences lacking an unambiguous match to a single V gene segment were excluded. An earlier analysis of fewer than 750 of the donors called V segments functional above 56.7% productive rearrangements and segregating when the between-donor standard deviation exceeded 5%. To diagnose cytomegalovirus status from the catalog of TCR beta chain sequences, a statistical classification framework was built. In a later analysis, TCR nucleotide sequences were compared against IMGT/GENE-DB human TR gene sequences so that V and J genes could be assigned. A later analysis assigned CDR3 sequences and most-parsimonious VDJ recombination scenarios with the TCRdist pipeline. In a later analysis, each TCR beta chain was defined by its CDR3 amino acid sequence together with its V-gene family, and reads lacking a unique V-gene family were excluded. In a later analysis, 450 to 600 highly shared, low-generation-probability nucleotide sequences were removed to address suspected cross-contamination and a sequencing artifact. In a later analysis, a clonal expansion index for each public chain was calculated from normalized within-repertoire ranks of inferred template counts. A later analysis computed generation probabilities with a VDJ recombination model fitted to out-of-frame rearrangements, and checked the results against IGoR. A later analysis scored TCR-TCR, TCR-HLA and TCR-CMV co-occurrence with hypergeometric tests, applying a repertoire-size bias correction to TCR pairs. False discovery rates were estimated in a later analysis by permuting HLA or CMV assignments 20 times. In a later analysis, co-occurring TCRs were grouped with DBSCAN, and TCRdist sequence similarity was added when clustering was performed within HLA-allele-positive subsets. Repertoires with fewer than 30,000 or more than 120,000 public chains were left out of co-occurrence clustering, as were four to six repertoires with anomalous nucleotide sharing. TCRdb re-hosts the immuneACCESS table, in-frame sequences only. Its copies lack some clones; in the studies checked, an unresolved V gene accounts for under half of them, and the cause for the rest is not known. The V and J calls and the clone size are those of that table, but D and trimming were determined from the DNA. This sample holds 150,000 or so clones; 70% to 80% were observed only once. The ten largest clones represent around 4.1% of the sample.

Sequencing was carried out using PBMCs. The receptor's source is a middle-aged woman in good health and CMV-seronegative. The rearranged segments are TRBV27 and TRBJ1-4, and possibly TRBD1, on 5 matching bases. The CDR3 has the sequence CATGSWGVGNEKLFF. Here is the DNA: TGTGCCACAGGATCTTGGGGGGTAGGGAATGAAAAACTGTTTTTT.